This TCR beta chain was captured by sequencing in a study of T-cell memory formation after mild COVID-19. Background on the study: TCR clusters were mostly confined to one donor each. Study conclusions and caveats: Researchers found some responding clones in pre-infection memory, a sign that cross-reactive memory joined. Clones contracting over day 15 to 85 were CD4/CD8 balanced, with later expanders leaning CD4+.

5'RACE primed from the constant segment yielded TCR alpha and TCR beta cDNA libraries bearing sample barcodes and UMIs. Each CDR3 protein is one row after TCRdb ran MiXCR on the 5' RACE reads. Of about 190,000 distinct CDR3 sequences listed, roughly 18% are singletons. The CDR3 length is 12 residues. The V gene's germline CDR1 is SNHLY and CDR2 FYNNEI. Trimming cost V 8 bases and J 1 base, with 8 bases left between them. This clonotype was detected a few times. The antigen is not known. V usage is TRBV2 and J usage is TRBJ2-5; no clear D gene. This TCR derives from an adult woman who had mild COVID-19 (a few samples of this study predate the infection). Cell type and time point are not known. Sequencing was performed on PBMCs or a T cell subset sorted from them (not recorded which). CDR3 sequence: CASGGSQETQYF. Written as DNA, the CDR3 is TGTGCCAGCGGCGGTAGCCAAGAGACCCAGTACTTC.